The 2 T cell receptor beta chains below all came from one sample that was sequenced in a study of blood T cell repertoires in COVID-19. Produced via immunoSEQ multiplex PCR; TCRdb's table is partial and in-frame only. The sample yields about 130,000 clones, around 83% seen once. Sequenced input: peripheral blood. All receptors derive from a man aged 35 to 55 with active or convalescent COVID-19.

The rearrangement joins TRBV5-1 to TRBJ2-2; 9 nucleotides match TRBD2. The CDR3 extends over 14 amino acids. CDR1 is SGHRS and CDR2 is YFSETQ in the germline V gene. J lost 8 bases, V lost 4 bases, and 6 bases had no gene match. CDR3 sequence: CASSPWTSEGELFF. The CDR3 bases are TGCGCCAGCAGCCCCTGGACTAGCGAAGGGGAGCTGTTTTTT.

The rearrangement joins TRBV19 to TRBJ2-3, with a possible D match to TRBD2 (6 bases). The germline CDR1 and CDR2 sequences are LNHDA and SQIVND (reference sequence). Trimming took off 5 bases at V and 0 bases at J, with 12 bases between the two ends. CDR3 length equals 15 residues. CDR3 sequence reads: CASSVRDSSTDTQYF. CDR3 DNA: TGTGCCAGTAGTGTCCGGGACTCGAGCACAGATACGCAGTATTTT.